These 11 T cell receptor beta chains share one sample of origin, sequenced in a study of PD-1 blockade in mismatch repair-deficient tumors. Clones were read by immunoSEQ multiplex PCR, and TCRdb kept only the in-frame ones, dropping some. The sample contains 100,000 to 150,000 clones, about nine tenths of which appear only once. Sample: peripheral blood, taken 72 weeks after starting pembrolizumab. The receptors stem from an adult with mismatch repair-deficient cancer.

This clone appeared once. The chain combines TRBV27 with TRBJ2-2, with 7 bases fitting TRBD2. V was pared by 6 bases and J by 4 bases, with 8 bases of the junction left unmatched. The CDR3 covers 15 residues. The germline V gene has CDR1 MNHEY and CDR2 SMNVEV (reference sequence). The CDR3 DNA reads as TGTGCCAGCAGCGTAGGACTAGGCGGCACCGGGGAGCTGTTTTTT. It yields the protein CASSVGLGGTGELFF.

V and J are TRBV4-3 and TRBJ2-7; 8 nucleotides match TRBD1. Germline CDR1 and CDR2: LGHNA and YSLEER. V was clipped by 1 base and J by 4 bases; unmatched bases: 6. CDR3 length: 15 amino acids. The CDR3 nucleotides are TGCGCCAGCAGCCAAGCTTCAGGGGGCGCGTACGAGCAGTACTTC. Translating gives CASSQASGGAYEQYF.

V gene TRBV4-3 combines with J gene TRBJ2-1; D is unclear. The CDR3 runs to 16 residues. The V gene lost 0 bases and the J gene lost 0 bases, with 9 bases spanning the gap. From germline, CDR1 is LGHNA and CDR2 YSLEER. CDR3 nucleotides: TGCGCCAGCAGCCAAGACCCTCTGAGCTCCTACAATGAGCAGTTCTTC. Its protein product is CASSQDPLSSYNEQFF.

V is TRBV4-1 and J is TRBJ2-3, with D possibly being TRBD2 (6 bases). Trimming pared 0 bases from V and 3 bases from J, leaving 7 bases between. Germline-derived CDR1 and CDR2 are MGHRA and YSYEKL. The CDR3 has 14 amino acids. CDR3 in amino acids: CASSQELATDTQYF. DNA for the CDR3: TGCGCCAGCAGCCAAGAACTAGCAACAGATACGCAGTATTTT.

The sample holds a few counts of this clone. The same CDR3 arises from other DNA sequences in this sample as well. The rearrangement links TRBV6-5 to TRBJ2-7, with 7 bases that match TRBD2. Per the germline V gene, CDR1 is MNHEY and CDR2 is SVGAGI. Trimming removed 0 bases from V and 7 bases from J; junction bases left unmatched: 3. The CDR3 spans 13 residues. CDR3 in amino acids: CASSYSTGGEQYF. DNA for the CDR3: TGTGCCAGCAGTTACTCGACGGGAGGAGAGCAGTACTTC.

This sequence joins TRBV5-1 and TRBJ1-2; no definite D call. From germline, CDR1 is SGHRS and CDR2 YFSETQ. V was shortened by 4 bases and J by 0 bases, with 7 bases between the two germline ends. This CDR3 region has 13 residues. The DNA for the CDR3 is TGCGCCAGCAGCCCAGACACTAACTATGGCTACACCTTC. Protein product: CASSPDTNYGYTF.

The chain has TRBV29-1 and TRBJ2-1, with 13 nucleotides matching TRBD2. The CDR3 spans 16 residues. The J segment lost 8 bases and the V segment lost 0 bases, leaving 7 bases of the junction unmatched. The V gene's germline CDR1 is SQVTM and CDR2 ANQGSEA. DNA for the CDR3: TGCAGCGTTGAAGAAACCGGGACTAGCGGGGTCTATGAGCAGTTCTTC. It is translated as CSVEETGTSGVYEQFF.

This clone was counted only a few times. The chain joins TRBV5-1 to TRBJ1-1, with 7 bases fitting TRBD1. Trimming removed 3 bases from V and 8 bases from J; junction bases left unmatched: 7. This CDR3 contains 13 residues. Germline V gene data show CDR1 as SGHRS and CDR2 as YFSETQ. The CDR3 is CASSSGGTAEAFF. The CDR3 nucleotides read TGCGCCAGCAGCTCCGGGGGGACAGCAGAAGCTTTCTTT.

In nucleotides, the CDR3 is TGCAGCGTTGAGACTCGGGACAGTCAATACACCGGGGAGCTGTTTTTT. Its translation: CSVETRDSQYTGELFF. This rearrangement joins TRBV29-1 to TRBJ2-2; 7 nucleotides align to TRBD1. With V trimmed by 3 bases and J by 3 bases, 10 bases remained unmatched. The CDR3 loop spans 16 amino acids. Germline CDR1 SQVTM, CDR2 ANQGSEA.

The V gene is TRBV6-1, the J gene TRBJ1-2; a weak D match, TRBD1 (5 bases). This CDR3 is 18 amino acids long. Germline V gene sequence: CDR1 MNHNS, CDR2 SASEGT. Trimming left V 3 bases short and J 0 bases short, with 20 bases between. The CDR3 coding sequence is TGTGCCAGCAGTGATCTTTCCTTTTTGGGACCAGCTAACTATGGCTACACCTTC. Its protein is CASSDLSFLGPANYGYTF.

This clone was counted between two and nine times. V and J are TRBV7-2 and TRBJ2-7; 7 bases align to TRBD1. The CDR3 contains 15 residues. Per the germline V gene, CDR1 is SGHTA and CDR2 is FQGNSA. The trim removed 0 bases at V and 2 bases at J, leaving 4 bases unmatched. The CDR3 is CASSLAPGGTYEQYF. The CDR3 bases are TGTGCCAGCAGCTTAGCGCCAGGGGGAACCTACGAGCAGTACTTC.